This T cell receptor (beta chain) is from a study of OX40 agonist ivuxolimab in advanced cancers. Measured with immunoSEQ multiplex PCR; TCRdb has only the in-frame clones, and not every one. Among 40,000 to 45,000 clones, 82% were seen once, and the ten largest hold roughly 24%. Looked up from germline, CDR1 is LNHDA and CDR2 is SQIVND (reference sequence). The V gene end was trimmed by 0 bases and the J gene end by 1 base; junction bases not matched to a gene: 3. CDR3 length: 15 residues. This rearrangement joins TRBV19 to TRBJ2-7; 7 bases map to TRBD1. Sample: CD4+ or CD8+ T cells sorted from blood, taken in a trial of the OX40 agonist ivuxolimab. The sequence was obtained from an adult with an advanced solid tumor such as melanoma, head and neck, liver or kidney cancer. In nucleotides, the CDR3 is TGTGCCAGTAGTATAGATCTGGGACAGTCCTACGAGCAGTACTTC. It codes for CASSIDLGQSYEQYF.